The 27 T cell receptor beta chains below were found in one sample sequenced in a study of identical twins' blood T cells. TCRdb independently ran MiXCR on the 5' RACE reads; one entry per CDR3 protein. This table holds roughly 380,000 distinct CDR3 sequences, under 30% found once. The sequencing input was PBMCs. These receptors originate from a woman between 18 and 55 years old in good health.

The sample holds many counts of this clonotype. The CDR3 region has the DNA TGTGCCAGCAGCCACAGGACAGGGGTTGATCAGCCCCAGCATTTT. This translates into CASSHRTGVDQPQHF. The chain is built from TRBV4-2 and TRBJ1-5; 9 nucleotides agree with TRBD1. Germline-derived CDR1 and CDR2 are LGHNA and YNFKEQ. The CDR3 totals 15 residues. The V gene end was trimmed by 3 bases and the J gene end by 5 bases; junction bases not matched to a gene: 5.

The V gene is TRBV20-1, the J gene TRBJ2-7; TRBD2 matches at 11 bases. The trim removed 1 base at V and 5 bases at J, leaving 4 bases unmatched. Germline V gene data show CDR1 as DFQATT and CDR2 as SNEGSKA (reference sequence). This CDR3 has 14 amino acids. Written as DNA, the CDR3 is TGCAGTGCTAGAGCTAGCGGGAGGTCCGACGAGCAGTACTTC. Translation gives CSARASGRSDEQYF.

The chain combines TRBV7-2 with TRBJ2-3; 10 bases align to TRBD2. There are 16 residues in the CDR3. With V trimmed by 5 bases and J by 5 bases, 10 bases remained unmatched. Germline V gives CDR1 SGHTA, CDR2 FQGNSA. This CDR3 reads CASSPLAGVGGDTQYF. CDR3 coding DNA: TGTGCCAGCAGCCCTCTAGCGGGAGTCGGTGGAGATACGCAGTATTTT.

This clonotype was seen only a few times. This chain joins TRBV6-6 and TRBJ1-2; the match to TRBD1 covers 7 bases. V trimming: 7 bases; J trimming: 7 bases; junction bases outside the gene matches: 12. The CDR3 is made up of 14 amino acids. The germline V gene has CDR1 MNHNY and CDR2 SVGAGI (reference sequence). CDR3 amino acids: CASTSGGVGGGYTF. The CDR3 DNA follows: TGTGCCAGCACCTCAGGGGGGGTCGGCGGTGGCTACACCTTC.

The V and J genes are TRBV5-1 and TRBJ2-1; TRBD2 matches 9 bases. The CDR3 loop spans 15 amino acids. The J segment lost 6 bases and the V segment lost 2 bases, leaving 6 bases of the junction unmatched. Germline V lookup: CDR1 SGHRS, CDR2 YFSETQ. CDR3 bases: TGCGCCAGCAGCTTAATAGCGGGAGAGGTCAATGAGCAGTTCTTC. It yields the protein CASSLIAGEVNEQFF. The whole variable domain, filled in from reference TRBV5-1 and TRBJ2-1, reads KAGVTQTPRYLIKTRGQQVTLSCSPISGHRSVSWYQQTPGQGLQFLFEYFSETQRNKGNFPGRFSGRQFSNSRSEMNVSTLELGDSALYLCASSLIAGEVNEQFFGPGTRLTVL.

This clonotype was counted only a few times. The gene calls are TRBV3-1 and TRBJ1-5; tentatively, D is TRBD1 (5 bases). The germline V gene has CDR1 LGHDT and CDR2 YNNKEL (reference sequence). Trimming took off 4 bases at V and 1 base at J, with 11 bases between the two ends. The CDR3 sequence is 15 residues long. The CDR3 nucleotides read TGTGCCAGCAGCCGCATAGCAGGGAGCAATCAGCCCCAGCATTTT. This encodes CASSRIAGSNQPQHF.

This chain links TRBV29-1 with TRBJ2-2, with D tentatively TRBD1 or TRBD2 (5 bases each). Trimming left V 6 bases short and J 6 bases short, with 14 bases between. The length of the CDR3 is 13 residues. The V gene's germline CDR1 is SQVTM and CDR2 ANQGSEA. The DNA for the CDR3 is TGCAGCGTGCCGGGACCATCGTCCGGGGAGCTGTTTTTT. This sequence encodes CSVPGPSSGELFF.

At least ten counts were recorded for this clonotype. The chain uses TRBV3-1 and TRBJ2-3; TRBD2 agrees at 8 bases. Unmatched junction bases numbered 16, after V lost 11 bases and J lost 6 bases. Germline lookup yields CDR1 LGHDT and CDR2 YNNKEL (reference sequence). This CDR3 is built from 15 residues. Written as DNA, the CDR3 is TGTGCCTCCAGGGGCCTAGCGGGTTCCCAGGATACGCAGTATTTT. This gives the protein CASRGLAGSQDTQYF.

At least ten counts were recorded for this clonotype. The chain employs TRBV28 and TRBJ1-1; D might be TRBD1 (6 bases). Germline V lookup: CDR1 MDHEN, CDR2 SYDVKM. Trimming cost V 2 bases and J 3 bases, with 13 bases left between them. The CDR3 loop spans 15 amino acids. The CDR3 DNA sequence: TGTGCCAGCAGTTTACGGGGGCAGAGGGACACTGAAGCTTTCTTT. This encodes CASSLRGQRDTEAFF.

This clonotype occurred a few times. The chain joins TRBV20-1 to TRBJ2-7; D is perhaps TRBD1 or TRBD2 (5 bases each). The CDR3 contains 13 residues. Germline V lookup: CDR1 DFQATT, CDR2 SNEGSKA (reference sequence). V was cut by 1 base and J by 3 bases, with 10 bases left in between. CDR3 in DNA: TGCAGTGCTAGAGGGGACGGATACTACGAGCAGTACTTC. It encodes CSARGDGYYEQYF.

This clonotype turned up a few times. Compared with germline, one end of the junction differs, possibly owing to a read error. The CDR3 region has the DNA TGCAGTGTGTCTCCTGGTGGGACTGAAGCTTCCTTT. Translated: CSVSPGGTEASF. This chain uses TRBV20-1 with TRBJ1-1; a weak D match, TRBD1 (5 bases). The germline CDR1 and CDR2 sequences are DFQATT and SNEGSKA (reference sequence). The CDR3 contains 12 residues.

There are many counts of this clonotype. V usage is TRBV21-1 and J usage is TRBJ1-1; TRBD1, the table's D call, was not compared with the DNA. TRBV21-1 is assigned pseudogene status. The CDR3 totals 14 residues. The CDR3 DNA sequence: TGTGCCAGCAGCCCCCTATCGGACACTAATGAAGCTTTCTTT. Its protein product is CASSPLSDTNEAFF.

This clonotype was picked up a small number of times. The chain couples TRBV5-1 to TRBJ2-5; 12 bases map to TRBD1. Germline loops: CDR1 SGHRS, CDR2 YFSETQ. V gave up 4 bases and J gave up 5 bases; unmatched junction bases: 9. The CDR3 is made up of 16 amino acids. This CDR3 is CASSTGTGGGLETQYF. The CDR3 nucleotides read TGCGCCAGCAGCACCGGGACAGGGGGCGGTTTGGAGACCCAGTACTTC.

The V gene is TRBV7-2, the J gene TRBJ1-1, with D perhaps matching TRBD1 (5 bases). CDR1 and CDR2 (germline): SGHTA, FQGNSA. The CDR3 is made up of 16 amino acids. Trimming cost V 1 base and J 5 bases, with 17 bases left between them. CDR3 bases: TGTGCCAGCAGCTTAGGTTCGGCAGGGCTTGGAACTGAAGCTTTCTTT. This sequence encodes CASSLGSAGLGTEAFF. The complete variable domain, with remaining parts taken from reference TRBV7-2 and TRBJ1-1, reads GAGVSQSPSNKVTEKGKDVELRCDPISGHTALYWYRQSLGQGLEFLIYFQGNSAPDKSGLPSDRFSAERTGGSVSTLTIQRTQQEDSAVYLCASSLGSAGLGTEAFFGQGTRLTVV.

This clonotype has more than one count but fewer than ten. V is TRBV12-3 or TRBV12-4 and J is TRBJ1-4, with D possibly TRBD1 on 6 matching bases. V was trimmed by 7 bases and J by 4 bases, leaving 13 bases between them. The CDR3 totals 14 residues. The CDR3 region has the DNA TGTGCCAGCACCATAGGGGGGGGTAATGAAAAACTGTTTTTT. Translating gives CASTIGGGNEKLFF.

The chain joins TRBV9 to TRBJ2-7; D might be TRBD1 (6 bases). The CDR3 totals 14 residues. Germline CDR1 SGDLS, CDR2 YYNGEE. The ends were cut back, 4 bases at V and 2 bases at J, with 13 bases in the middle. CDR3: CASSITTGTYEQYF. In DNA, the CDR3 is TGTGCCAGCAGCATCACTACAGGGACCTACGAGCAGTACTTC.

A few counts support this clonotype. The chain has TRBV7-2 and TRBJ1-1; 12 nucleotides agree with TRBD1. CDR1 is SGHTA, CDR2 FQGNSA, per germline. V shed 8 bases, J shed 3 bases, and the junction held 7 bases outside the gene matches. This CDR3 is built from 15 residues. Here the CDR3 DNA reads TGTGCCAGCCGCATCGGGACAGGGGGCTACACTGAAGCTTTCTTT. This gives the protein CASRIGTGGYTEAFF.

This clonotype was observed at least ten times. The chain links TRBV2 to TRBJ2-1; no definite D call. The V gene's germline CDR1 is SNHLY and CDR2 FYNNEI. Trimming took off 7 bases at V and 0 bases at J, with 13 bases between the two ends. The CDR3 covers 15 residues. CDR3 sequence (DNA): TGTGCCAGCACCTGGAGCTCCAGCTCCTACAATGAGCAGTTCTTC. Its translation: CASTWSSSSYNEQFF. The complete variable domain, with remaining parts taken from reference TRBV2 and TRBJ2-1, reads EPEVTQTPSHQVTQMGQEVILRCVPISNHLYFYWYRQILGQKVEFLVSFYNNEISEKSEIFDDQFSVERPDGSNFTLKIRSTKLEDSAMYFCASTWSSSSYNEQFFGPGTRLTVL.

This clonotype was seen more than once but under ten times. The rearrangement uses TRBV3-1 and TRBJ2-2; 7 nucleotides agree with TRBD2. CDR3 length: 13 amino acids. V was pared by 6 bases and J by 6 bases, with 4 bases of the junction left unmatched. Germline V CDR1 and CDR2: LGHDT, YNNKEL (reference sequence). DNA of the CDR3: TGTGCCAGCAGACATCTAGCGGCCGGGGAGCTGTTTTTT. The encoded protein is CASRHLAAGELFF.

This clonotype was detected a few times. The chain employs TRBV7-6 and TRBJ2-1; TRBD1 matches at 7 bases. The V gene end was trimmed by 3 bases and the J gene end by 9 bases; junction bases not matched to a gene: 14. The CDR3 covers 16 residues. Germline values: CDR1 SGHVS, CDR2 FNYEAQ. The CDR3 nucleotides read TGTGCCAGCAGCTTCTGGACAGGTTCTCCACAGGGTGAGCAGTTCTTC. It encodes CASSFWTGSPQGEQFF.

The chain links TRBV21-1 to TRBJ2-7; the tabulated D call, TRBD1, remains unverified against the DNA. TRBV21-1 is a documented pseudogene. This CDR3 has 15 residues. CDR3 nucleotide sequence: TGTGCCAGCAGTGTCCCGGACGTTAGCTCCTACGAGCAGTACTTC. Translated: CASSVPDVSSYEQYF.

The chain joins TRBV6-5 to TRBJ1-2; TRBD1 might be the D (5 bases). V lost 4 bases and J lost 6, with 21 bases in between. Germline V gene lookup returns CDR1 MNHEY and CDR2 SVGAGI. The CDR3 covers 16 residues. Written as DNA, the CDR3 is TGTGCCAGCAGTTCCTGGCAGGCAGGGCCCATTAATGGCTACACCTTC. Amino acid sequence: CASSSWQAGPINGYTF.

On this clonotype itself: Its ends do not fully match the called genes, so a read error is possible. The chain joins TRBV27 to TRBJ2-1; 14 bases align to TRBD2. Germline V CDR1 and CDR2: MNHEY, SMNVEV (reference sequence). CDR3 length equals 17 residues. CDR3 residues: CASSSPGTSGRVSEQVF. Written as DNA, the CDR3 is TGTGCCAGCAGTTCTCCCGGGACTAGCGGGAGAGTCTCTGAGCAGGTCTTC.

This clonotype was seen more than once but under ten times. J is TRBJ1-5 and V is TRBV20-1; D remains ambiguous. This CDR3 contains 13 residues. Trimming took off 4 bases at V and 6 bases at J, with 13 bases between the two ends. CDR1 is DFQATT and CDR2 is SNEGSKA in the germline V gene (reference sequence). CDR3 protein: CSAIESVGQPQHF. CDR3 DNA: TGCAGTGCTATCGAAAGCGTCGGTCAGCCCCAGCATTTT.

This clonotype was detected a few times. The rearrangement links TRBV10-3 to TRBJ2-2, with 15 bases matching TRBD2. V shed 1 base, J shed 5 bases, and the junction held 8 bases outside the gene matches. CDR1 and CDR2 (germline): ENHRY, SYGVKD. This CDR3 contains 19 residues. CDR3: CAISELRGLAGGRTGELFF. The CDR3 nucleotides read TGTGCCATCAGTGAGTTGAGGGGACTAGCGGGAGGACGGACCGGGGAGCTGTTTTTT.

The sample holds a few counts of this clonotype. V is TRBV20-1 and J is TRBJ2-5; either TRBD1 or TRBD2 may fit D (5 bases each). With 3 bases removed from V and 7 bases from J, the gap between germline ends came to 18 bases. The CDR3 consists of 14 residues. Germline CDR1 reads DFQATT; CDR2 reads SNEGSKA (reference sequence). CDR3 nucleotide sequence: TGCAGTGCTAGTGCCGGGGCCATCTCGCGGACCCAGTACTTC. This sequence encodes CSASAGAISRTQYF.

This clonotype was seen at least ten times. The V gene is TRBV19, the J gene TRBJ1-3; D unresolved. Trimming left V 4 bases short and J 4 bases short, with 5 bases between. The germline V gene has CDR1 LNHDA and CDR2 SQIVND (reference sequence). The CDR3 covers 12 residues. The CDR3: CASSSGGNTIYF. In nucleotides, the CDR3 is TGTGCCAGTAGTAGTGGCGGAAACACCATATATTTT.